A selection of T cell receptor beta chains follows, all from one sample in a study of T cells in Graves' hyperthyroidism and ophthalmopathy. One entry per CDR3 protein results from TCRdb running MiXCR on the multiplex PCR reads. The table has 500,000 to 600,000 distinct CDR3 sequences, about 20% seen once. What was sequenced was blood. The receptors here all came from a man aged 40-50 years with Graves' ophthalmopathy. Each CDR3 is given with its conserved first and last residue. Fields, in order: clone size, D gene, J gene, V gene, CDR3 DNA, CDR3 protein. A D gene is named only where the DNA matches it firmly. Clone size is given for some rows only: seen once, a few or many times, or a class if the clone is expanded.

clone_size: -
d_call: -
j_call: TRBJ2-6
v_call: TRBV5-4
cdr3_nt: TGTGCCAGCAGAGTGACAAACCGGGGCTCTGGGGCCAACGTCCTGACTTTC
cdr3_aa: CASRVTNRGSGANVLTF

clone_size: -
d_call: -
j_call: TRBJ1-2
v_call: TRBV12-3/TRBV12-4
cdr3_nt: TGTGCCAGCAGTTTAAATGGGTGGGTAGGCTATGGCTACACCTTC
cdr3_aa: CASSLNGWVGYGYTF

clone_size: -
d_call: TRBD1
j_call: TRBJ1-2
v_call: TRBV10-3
cdr3_nt: TGTGCCATCAGGGGGACAGGGGGGGAGAAGATCTATGGCTACACCTTC
cdr3_aa: CAIRGTGGEKIYGYTF

clone_size: many
d_call: TRBD2
j_call: TRBJ2-5
v_call: TRBV18
cdr3_nt: TGTGCCAGCAGCCCGGGGGGGGAGACCCAGTACTTC
cdr3_aa: CASSPGGETQYF

clone_size: few
d_call: -
j_call: TRBJ2-2
v_call: TRBV2
cdr3_nt: TGTGCCAGCAGTGAAATCGGGGAGCTGTTTTTT
cdr3_aa: CASSEIGELFF

clone_size: -
d_call: -
j_call: TRBJ1-2
v_call: TRBV10-3
cdr3_nt: TGTGCCATCAGTGAGTCAGGGGCTGGCTACACCTTC
cdr3_aa: CAISESGAGYTF

clone_size: -
d_call: -
j_call: TRBJ2-2
v_call: TRBV7-3
cdr3_nt: TGTGCCAGCAGCTTATGGGTCGACACCGGGGAGCTGTTTTTT
cdr3_aa: CASSLWVDTGELFF

clone_size: few
d_call: -
j_call: TRBJ1-2
v_call: TRBV7-6
cdr3_nt: TGTGCCAGCAGCGCCCGGACAGCTAACTATGGCTACACCTTC
cdr3_aa: CASSARTANYGYTF

clone_size: -
d_call: TRBD1
j_call: TRBJ1-3
v_call: TRBV12-3/TRBV12-4
cdr3_nt: TGTGCCAGCACTACAAGACAGGGTATATCTGGAAACACCATATATTTT
cdr3_aa: CASTTRQGISGNTIYF

clone_size: once
d_call: -
j_call: TRBJ2-7
v_call: TRBV7-3
cdr3_nt: TGTGCCAGCAGCCCATCGGACGGGCCCTACGAGCAGTACTTC
cdr3_aa: CASSPSDGPYEQYF

clone_size: few
d_call: -
j_call: TRBJ1-2
v_call: TRBV18
cdr3_nt: TGTGCCAGCTCACCACTGGACGCGGAAGGGTACACCTTC
cdr3_aa: CASSPLDAEGYTF

clone_size: -
d_call: TRBD1
j_call: TRBJ1-2
v_call: TRBV30
cdr3_nt: TGTGCCTGGAATAGGGACAGGGTAGACTATGGCTACACCTTC
cdr3_aa: CAWNRDRVDYGYTF

clone_size: -
d_call: -
j_call: TRBJ2-2
v_call: TRBV11-2
cdr3_nt: TGTGCCAGCAGCTTATACGGGCCAGGGGCGAGCGGGGAGCTGTTTTTT
cdr3_aa: CASSLYGPGASGELFF

clone_size: -
d_call: -
j_call: TRBJ1-4
v_call: TRBV11-2
cdr3_nt: TGTGCCAGCAGCTTAGATCGGGCGGTTGCAACTAATGGAAAACTGTTTTTT
cdr3_aa: CASSLDRAVATNGKLFF

clone_size: -
d_call: -
j_call: TRBJ2-2
v_call: TRBV29-1
cdr3_nt: TGCAGCGCCTTTCCTGTCGGGAACACCGGGGAGCTGTTTTTT
cdr3_aa: CSAFPVGNTGELFF

clone_size: -
d_call: -
j_call: TRBJ1-1
v_call: TRBV25-1
cdr3_nt: TGTGCCAGCAGTGAACCGGGCAGGCGGGATACTGAAGCTTTCTTT
cdr3_aa: CASSEPGRRDTEAFF

clone_size: many
d_call: -
j_call: TRBJ2-5
v_call: TRBV20-1
cdr3_nt: TGCAGTGCTCAGGGGGAGGGGGAGACCCAGTACTTC
cdr3_aa: CSAQGEGETQYF

clone_size: -
d_call: -
j_call: TRBJ2-7
v_call: TRBV7-6
cdr3_nt: TGTGCCAGCAGCTTAGAGGCAGCGGCAACCTACGAGCAGTACTTC
cdr3_aa: CASSLEAAATYEQYF

clone_size: -
d_call: -
j_call: TRBJ1-2
v_call: TRBV2
cdr3_nt: TGTGCCAGCAGTCTCACTGGGGGCGAGAACTATGGCTACACCTTC
cdr3_aa: CASSLTGGENYGYTF

clone_size: -
d_call: -
j_call: TRBJ2-7
v_call: TRBV5-6
cdr3_nt: TGTGCCAGCAGCGCCGGGACTGTGATCGACGAGCAGTACTTC
cdr3_aa: CASSAGTVIDEQYF

clone_size: -
d_call: TRBD2
j_call: TRBJ2-3
v_call: TRBV9
cdr3_nt: TGTGCCAGCAGCGTAGGCCCTAGCGGGAGAAAGATTGATACGCAGTATTTT
cdr3_aa: CASSVGPSGRKIDTQYF

clone_size: few
d_call: -
j_call: TRBJ2-7
v_call: TRBV18
cdr3_nt: TGTGCCAGCTCACTGGACAGCCTCTACGAGCAGTACTTC
cdr3_aa: CASSLDSLYEQYF

clone_size: many
d_call: TRBD2
j_call: TRBJ2-1
v_call: TRBV11-2
cdr3_nt: TGTGCCAGCAGCTCCGGGACTAGCGGGTCCTACAATGAGCAGTTCTTC
cdr3_aa: CASSSGTSGSYNEQFF

clone_size: many
d_call: -
j_call: TRBJ1-1
v_call: TRBV30
cdr3_nt: TGTGCCTGGAGCGCGGACTTAAACACTGAAGCTTTCTTT
cdr3_aa: CAWSADLNTEAFF

clone_size: many
d_call: -
j_call: TRBJ1-4
v_call: TRBV11-2
cdr3_nt: TGTGCCAGCAGCTTAGGGACCGTTGCAACTAATGAAAAACTGTTTTTT
cdr3_aa: CASSLGTVATNEKLFF

clone_size: many
d_call: -
j_call: TRBJ2-7
v_call: TRBV4-2
cdr3_nt: TGTGCCAGCAGCCAAGACGAAAGGGTAAACTACGAGCAGTACTTC
cdr3_aa: CASSQDERVNYEQYF

clone_size: -
d_call: -
j_call: TRBJ1-2
v_call: TRBV19
cdr3_nt: TGTGCCAGTAGTATCGCCCAGGGCCATGGCTACACCTTC
cdr3_aa: CASSIAQGHGYTF

clone_size: -
d_call: TRBD2
j_call: TRBJ2-3
v_call: TRBV2
cdr3_nt: TGTGCCAGCAGTGACCAGCGGGGGCCTAGCACAGATACGCAGTATTTT
cdr3_aa: CASSDQRGPSTDTQYF

clone_size: -
d_call: -
j_call: TRBJ1-5
v_call: TRBV7-9
cdr3_nt: TGTGCCAGCAGCAATGGGACGGTTAATCAGCCCCAGCATTTT
cdr3_aa: CASSNGTVNQPQHF

clone_size: -
d_call: -
j_call: TRBJ1-5
v_call: TRBV6-1
cdr3_nt: TGTGCCAGCAGTGAAGCGCGGTTGCAGCCCCAGCATTTT
cdr3_aa: CASSEARLQPQHF